This T cell receptor beta chain was retrieved from a study of response to subunit inactivated influenza vaccine listed by TCRdb under 2018. About the full investigation: Deep quantitative profiling of the T cell receptor repertoire was used in the study to follow responses to a trivalent subunit inactivated influenza vaccine.

The library was obtained by RT-PCR. The sample was run on an Illumina HiSeq 2500. TCRdb cleaned the public reads at Q25 with fastp, built clones with MiXCR and kept in-frame beta chains. Entries are consolidated by CDR3 protein sequence, retaining the most common genes and DNA. This sample is represented by about 830,000 distinct CDR3 sequences; approximately 17% of them were singletons. The ten largest clones add up to 9.5% to 13% of the sample. Reading from cysteine to phenylalanine, the CDR3 counts 15 amino acids. Only the CDR3 region is kept as DNA, spanning 45 bases read in frame from base 1. V is pared back by 1 base and J by 8 bases, with 17 bases lying between the germline termini. CDR1 SNHLY and CDR2 FYNNEI were looked up in the germline V gene. General findings and caveats noted by the study authors: The authors suggested that each seasonal influenza vaccination may recruit only a limited number of new T cells.

A word on this clonotype: Its antigen has not been determined. Base qualities are not recorded, but no much larger clone differs from it by a single base.

The receptor's source is a man in his fifties who received an inactivated influenza vaccine. Donor details come from another sample of the same person, matched by shared clones. Rearrangement joined TRBV2 to TRBJ1-2; the D gene lacks a confident call. Material: PBMCs from blood, obtained 4 to 6 days after vaccination. CDR3 loop: CASSEVGSGGRGYTF. In nucleotide form, the sequence is TGTGCCAGCAGTGAAGTTGGATCGGGAGGTCGGGGCTACACCTTC.